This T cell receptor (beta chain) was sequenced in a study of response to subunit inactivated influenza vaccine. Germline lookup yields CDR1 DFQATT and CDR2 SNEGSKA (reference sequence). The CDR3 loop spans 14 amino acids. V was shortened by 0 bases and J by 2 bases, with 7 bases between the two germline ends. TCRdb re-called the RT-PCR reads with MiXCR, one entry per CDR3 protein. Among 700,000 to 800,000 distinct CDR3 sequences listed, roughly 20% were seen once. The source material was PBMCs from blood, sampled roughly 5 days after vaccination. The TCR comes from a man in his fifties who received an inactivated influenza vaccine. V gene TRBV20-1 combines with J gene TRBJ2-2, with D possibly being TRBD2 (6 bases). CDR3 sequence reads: CSARDGGNTGELFF. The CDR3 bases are TGCAGTGCTAGAGACGGGGGAAACACCGGGGAGCTGTTTTTT.